The text below deals with one T cell receptor beta chain. The sample comes from a study of blood T cell repertoires in COVID-19. Study at large: PBMCs, B-cell-depleted T cells, or T cells were the source of the cDNA or gDNA that made up the material.

The assay was immunoSEQ multiplex PCR, and TCRdb's table has in-frame clones only and misses some. Of about 320,000 clones in the sample, 85% were seen once. The sequence was collected from a woman aged 25 to 39 who had been exposed to COVID-19. Sequencing input: PBMCs or T cells enriched from blood (not recorded which).

The CDR3 coding sequence is TGTGCCATCAGTGCTGGCGGGAATATCTACGAGCAGTACTTC. As protein: CAISAGGNIYEQYF. The V and J genes are TRBV10-3 and TRBJ2-7; tentative D call: TRBD2 (6 bases). Germline values: CDR1 ENHRY, CDR2 SYGVKD. The CDR3 is made up of 14 amino acids. V was pared by 4 bases and J by 3 bases, with 13 bases between.